In its sample, the clone carrying this T cell receptor (gamma chain) was seen many times. The CDR3 is made up of 15 amino acids. V lost 0 bases, J lost 3 bases, and 8 bases stayed unmatched. Germline V gene sequence: CDR1 GITISATS, CDR2 ISYDGTV (reference sequence). This entry comes from a study of γδ T cells in repeated Plasmodium falciparum infection. Study in general: The natural-infection arm compared Malian children under seasonal malaria with matched Australian children.

TCRdb reprocessed the multiplex PCR reads using CATT. The sample records 28,000 or so gamma-chain clones, 1.4% to 1.5% being singletons. Flow sorting of PBMC yielded separate Vgamma9/Vdelta2+ and Vdelta2-negative gammadelta T cell populations for bulk repertoire analysis. Sequences were obtained from gamma-delta T cells from blood. The chain recombines TRGV9 with TRGJ1 or TRGJ2. The receptor was derived from a pool of human donors (malaria-infected and uninfected, not separated). Here the CDR3 reads CALWEVKETYYKKLF. The CDR3, as DNA: TGTGCCTTGTGGGAGGTGAAGGAAACTTATTATAAGAAACTCTTT.